These 19 T cell receptor beta chains originate from one sample sequenced in a study of blood T cell repertoires in COVID-19 (dated by TCRdb to the early 2020s). Receptors were amplified or captured by the immunoSEQ multiplex PCR assay. TCRdb holds this immuneACCESS table with in-frame rearrangements only. Some clones are missing; in checked studies, unresolved V genes explain under half, and the rest has no known cause. The sample table contains roughly 240,000 clones; only one count was recorded for around 86% of them. The top ten clonotypes cover around 1.7% of the sample. Specimen: peripheral blood. These TCRs come from a woman in her sixties who had recovered from COVID-19.

This clone was seen a few times. J is TRBJ2-4 and V is TRBV11-2, with D uncertain. The CDR3 runs to 14 residues. Trimming took off 4 bases at V and 0 bases at J, with 7 bases between the two ends. Germline CDR1 SGHAT, CDR2 FQNNGV. The CDR3 spells CASSSRLAKNIQYF. The CDR3 region has the DNA TGTGCCAGCAGCTCGAGACTAGCCAAAAACATTCAGTACTTC.

The rearrangement links TRBV18 to TRBJ2-2; the match to TRBD1 covers 7 bases. The J segment lost 2 bases and the V segment lost 6 bases, leaving 9 bases of the junction unmatched. CDR3 length: 16 residues. Germline V gene lookup returns CDR1 KGHSH and CDR2 LQKENI. CDR3 in amino acids: CASSLPGQINTGELFF. CDR3 DNA: TGTGCCAGCTCTCTCCCGGGACAGATAAACACCGGGGAGCTGTTTTTT.

The chain employs TRBV11-3 and TRBJ2-2; maybe TRBD1 (6 bases). Germline V lookup: CDR1 SGHNT, CDR2 YENEEA. This CDR3 spans 18 amino acids. With 6 bases removed from V and 0 bases from J, the gap between germline ends came to 20 bases. CDR3 sequence: CASSSIPYRETNTGELFF. The DNA of the CDR3 is TGTGCCAGCAGTTCGATCCCATACAGGGAAACGAACACCGGGGAGCTGTTTTTT.

The chain combines TRBV4-1 with TRBJ2-5; 12 bases align to TRBD2. This CDR3 spans 16 amino acids. Trimming at V came to 2 bases and at J to 5 bases, leaving 6 bases not matched to a gene. Germline CDR1 and CDR2: MGHRA and YSYEKL. CDR3 in DNA: TGCGCCAGCAGCCAAAGACTAGCGGGGGCTCTGGAGACCCAGTACTTC. The encoded protein is CASSQRLAGALETQYF.

This chain uses TRBV5-1 with TRBJ1-1, with 8 bases fitting TRBD1. Germline CDR1 and CDR2: SGHRS and YFSETQ. Trimming cost V 0 bases and J 7 bases; bases outside gene matches: 14. The CDR3 has 17 amino acids. The CDR3 region has the DNA TGCGCCAGCAGCTTGGATGTTCCCGGGACAGGAGGATATGAAGCTTTCTTT. Encoded protein: CASSLDVPGTGGYEAFF.

The J gene is TRBJ1-2, the V gene TRBV7-6, with TRBD1 identical over 12 bases. This CDR3 contains 18 residues. Trimming removed 5 bases from V and 3 bases from J; junction bases left unmatched: 13. Germline V gives CDR1 SGHVS, CDR2 FNYEAQ. CDR3 residues: CASSAHRDRGPNDYGYTF. The CDR3 nucleotides are TGTGCCAGCAGCGCACACCGGGACAGGGGGCCTAACGACTATGGCTACACCTTC.

This clone turned up a few times. The J gene is TRBJ2-7, the V gene TRBV11-2; D is ambiguous. Trimming pared 7 bases from V and 7 bases from J, leaving 32 bases between. The CDR3 is made up of 18 amino acids. Per the germline V gene, CDR1 is SGHAT and CDR2 is FQNNGV. The CDR3 DNA reads TGTGCCAGCAAAACGATCCATGTCGTACCGGGTAATCTGCGGGAGCAGTACTTC. Translated: CASKTIHVVPGNLREQYF.

This chain uses TRBV5-1 with TRBJ1-2, with D perhaps TRBD1 (6 bases). The CDR3 is made up of 14 amino acids. Between the trimmed V and J ends, which lost 4 bases and 8 bases, there was a span of 18 bases. The germline V gene has CDR1 SGHRS and CDR2 YFSETQ. The CDR3 DNA sequence: TGCGCCAGCAGCCCTCGGGACATTTTCCCGGGCTACACCTTC. This codes for CASSPRDIFPGYTF. Looking up the rest from reference TRBV5-1 and TRBJ1-2 gives the full variable domain: KAGVTQTPRYLIKTRGQQVTLSCSPISGHRSVSWYQQTPGQGLQFLFEYFSETQRNKGNFPGRFSGRQFSNSRSEMNVSTLELGDSALYLCASSPRDIFPGYTFGSGTRLTVV.

Comments on this clone: The germline gene is not matched at one end of the junction; a read error may be the cause. The rearrangement uses TRBV3-1 (or the pseudogene TRBV3-2) and TRBJ2-6; TRBD1 agrees at 7 bases. The length of the CDR3 is 19 residues. Per the germline V gene, CDR1 is LGHDT and CDR2 is YNNKEL (reference sequence). CDR3 residues: CASNQVGDRGRPGANVLTF. The DNA for the CDR3 is TGTGCCAGCAACCAAGTTGGGGACAGAGGCCGGCCTGGGGCCAACGTCCTGACTTTC.

V usage is TRBV12-3 or TRBV12-4 and J usage is TRBJ1-3; 7 bases match TRBD1. This CDR3 comprises 12 residues. V was clipped by 6 bases and J by 6 bases; unmatched bases: 2. The CDR3 spells CASRGQLNTIYF. The CDR3 nucleotides read TGTGCCAGCAGGGGACAGTTAAACACCATATATTTT.

J is TRBJ1-1 and V is TRBV29-1; TRBD1 agrees at 7 bases. The germline gives CDR1 SQVTM, CDR2 ANQGSEA. J gave up 5 bases and V 7 bases, and 7 bases lay outside the gene matches. The CDR3 is 12 amino acids. The CDR3 DNA reads as TGCAGCGGACAGACAGGGAGGACTGAAGCTTTCTTT. Amino acid sequence: CSGQTGRTEAFF.

This clone is a singleton in its sample. The V gene is TRBV6-5, the J gene TRBJ1-6, with a weak D call TRBD1 (5 bases). V dropped 2 bases and J dropped 0 bases, with 8 bases sitting between them. The CDR3 loop spans 16 amino acids. Germline CDR1 and CDR2: MNHEY and SVGAGI. In nucleotides, the CDR3 is TGTGCCAGCAGTTACGGGGGGGTCTCCTATAATTCACCCCTCCACTTT. Its translation: CASSYGGVSYNSPLHF.

This chain uses TRBV27 with TRBJ1-2, with 8 bases identical to TRBD1. Germline assignment: CDR1 MNHEY and CDR2 SMNVEV (reference sequence). This CDR3 is 14 amino acids long. J was trimmed by 6 bases and V by 6 bases; bases with no gene match: 9. The CDR3 reads CASSPTWTGHGYTF. The DNA for the CDR3 is TGTGCCAGCAGCCCTACATGGACAGGGCATGGCTACACCTTC.

This clone is a singleton in its sample. V usage is TRBV27 and J usage is TRBJ2-7; 10 positions match TRBD1. Germline lookup yields CDR1 MNHEY and CDR2 SMNVEV (reference sequence). This CDR3 spans 15 amino acids. The ends lost 4 bases at V and 3 bases at J; junction bases unmatched: 6. In DNA, the CDR3 is TGTGCCAGCAGTTCCACCGGGACAGGGGTCTACGAGCAGTACTTC. This codes for CASSSTGTGVYEQYF.

This clone was recorded only once. The CDR3 nucleotides are TGTGCCAGCAGTGAAAGTCCGGCGGCCACCGGGGAGCTGTTTTTT. Its translation: CASSESPAATGELFF. V gene TRBV6-1 combines with J gene TRBJ2-2, with D uncertain. V lost 2 bases and J lost 4, with 11 bases in between. CDR3 length: 15 residues. Germline values: CDR1 MNHNS, CDR2 SASEGT.

J is TRBJ1-1 and V is TRBV12-3 or TRBV12-4; perhaps TRBD1 as D (5 bases). Trimming cost V 8 bases and J 0 bases, with 10 bases left between them. The CDR3 length is 13 residues. CDR3 bases: TGTGCCAGCTTTTGGGGCTTGAACACTGAAGCTTTCTTT. Encoded protein: CASFWGLNTEAFF.

The chain is built from TRBV4-1 and TRBJ2-5; possibly TRBD2 for D (6 bases). The V gene lost 0 bases and the J gene lost 0 bases, with 20 bases spanning the gap. This CDR3 has 19 residues. Germline loops: CDR1 MGHRA, CDR2 YSYEKL. CDR3 in DNA: TGCGCCAGCAGCCAAGATCCCCTAAGTCTGGCGGGGTACCAAGAGACCCAGTACTTC. This encodes CASSQDPLSLAGYQETQYF.

The chain is built from TRBV7-3 and TRBJ2-1; 12 bases align to TRBD2. CDR1 is SGHTA and CDR2 is FQGTGA in the germline V gene. The CDR3 covers 15 residues. Trimming took 3 bases from V and 6 from J; bases not matched to a gene: 3. The CDR3 protein is CASSFSSGGANEQFF. Written as DNA, the CDR3 is TGTGCCAGCAGCTTCTCTAGCGGGGGGGCCAATGAGCAGTTCTTC.

The V and J genes are TRBV5-1 and TRBJ2-2; TRBD1 matches 10 bases. With V trimmed by 4 bases and J by 6 bases, 6 bases remained unmatched. CDR3 length: 15 amino acids. Per the germline V gene, CDR1 is SGHRS and CDR2 is YFSETQ. CDR3 protein: CASSPDRGQPGELFF. The CDR3 nucleotides read TGCGCCAGCAGCCCAGACAGGGGGCAACCCGGGGAGCTGTTTTTT.